This TCR beta chain was documented in a study of cytomegalovirus exposure and HLA in healthy donors. Profiling relied on immunoSEQ multiplex PCR, and the TCRdb table lists in-frame clones only, not all of them. The repertoire has approximately 160,000 clones, approximately 96% of them found once; the top ten carry 0.8% to 0.95%. It was the roughly 130-subject validation cohort, separate from the roughly 700-subject first cohort, to which the donors belonged. In the case of this clone: The target antigen is unknown.

This CDR3 is 16 amino acids long. Deletions cut 0 bases from V and 6 bases from J, with 16 bases between. Germline values: CDR1 LGHNA, CDR2 YSLEER. Whole-study findings and limits: In vitro confirmation showed three CMV-associated chains to be CMV antigen specific. Most TCRs appeared rarely, but some public TCRs recurred in many donors.

The clonotype was recovered from a woman younger than 35 in good health and CMV-seronegative. The sequenced sample was PBMCs. This chain uses TRBV4-3 with TRBJ2-3, with D maybe TRBD2 (5 bases). CDR3 nucleotides: TGCGCCAGCAGCCAAGATCAAGTGACTAACACTGATACGCAGTATTTT. Its protein is CASSQDQVTNTDTQYF.